The clone carrying this T cell receptor (beta chain) was found many times. This record comes from a study of T-cell reconstitution after alpha-beta-depleted transplantation in children. TCRbeta library construction was performed incorporating unique molecular identifiers. MiXCR, run by TCRdb on the PCR reads, gives a single entry per CDR3 protein. The sample records about 690,000 distinct CDR3 sequences, around 17% being singletons. This CDR3 spans 12 amino acids. V was shortened by 3 bases and J by 7 bases, with 10 bases between the two germline ends. CDR1 DFQATT and CDR2 SNEGSKA come from the germline V gene (reference sequence).

J is TRBJ1-5 and V is TRBV20-1, with D perhaps matching TRBD1 (5 bases). The input for sequencing was PBMCs from the stem cell graft donor, taken from the stem cell graft. This receptor was taken from a human donor who donated a stem cell graft to a child with acute myeloid leukemia. DNA for the CDR3: TGCAGTGCTAGGACAGCGGGGCAGCCCCAGCATTTT. This encodes CSARTAGQPQHF.